This T cell receptor (beta chain) was captured by sequencing in a study of molecular identifiers for immune sequencing clone quantification. Study observations and caveats: Effector cells kept over 97% of their molecules in clones above 20 RNA copies, while naive cells kept under 1% there. Because of identical TCR molecules sharing a barcode, sizes of highly expanded clones could be underestimated.

The germline V gene encodes CDR1 SGHAT and CDR2 FQNNGV. V gave up 1 base and J gave up 3 bases; unmatched junction bases: 0. The CDR3 has 14 residues. Previously described methods and listed TCR primers were used for bulk TCR libraries. Each CDR3 protein is one row after TCRdb ran MiXCR on the PCR reads. The data contain tens of thousands of distinct CDR3 sequences, around 33% of them singletons. This clonotype is medium-sized (0.01 to 0.1%). The antigen remains unidentified. The chain recombines TRBV11-2 with TRBJ2-3; 8 nucleotides line up with TRBD1. The sequence came from a human donor in good health. Some libraries in this study had Jurkat cell RNA spiked in. The sample was naive CD8+ T cells from blood, with Jurkat cell RNA spiked in. Subset specified: FACS-sorted CD8+CD4-CCR7+CD45RA+ naive T cells. CDR3 loop: CASSLGQGTDTQYF. DNA of the CDR3: TGTGCCAGCAGCTTAGGACAGGGGACAGATACGCAGTATTTT.